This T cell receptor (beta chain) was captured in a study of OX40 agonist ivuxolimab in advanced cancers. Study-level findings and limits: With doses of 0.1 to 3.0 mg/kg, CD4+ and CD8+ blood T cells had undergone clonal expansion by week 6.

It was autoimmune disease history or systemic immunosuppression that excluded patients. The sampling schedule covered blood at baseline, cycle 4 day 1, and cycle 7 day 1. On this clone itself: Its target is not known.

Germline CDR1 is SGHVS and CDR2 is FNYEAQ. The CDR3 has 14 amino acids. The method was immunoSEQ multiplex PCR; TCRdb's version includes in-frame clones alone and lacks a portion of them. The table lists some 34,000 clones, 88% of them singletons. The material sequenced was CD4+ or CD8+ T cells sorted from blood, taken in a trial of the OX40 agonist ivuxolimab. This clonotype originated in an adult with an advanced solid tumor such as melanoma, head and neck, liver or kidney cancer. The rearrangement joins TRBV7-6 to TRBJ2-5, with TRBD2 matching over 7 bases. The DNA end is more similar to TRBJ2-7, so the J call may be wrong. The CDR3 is CASSLGTTPYEQYF. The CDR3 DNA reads TGTGCCAGCAGCCTCGGGACTACCCCCTACGAGCAGTACTTC.